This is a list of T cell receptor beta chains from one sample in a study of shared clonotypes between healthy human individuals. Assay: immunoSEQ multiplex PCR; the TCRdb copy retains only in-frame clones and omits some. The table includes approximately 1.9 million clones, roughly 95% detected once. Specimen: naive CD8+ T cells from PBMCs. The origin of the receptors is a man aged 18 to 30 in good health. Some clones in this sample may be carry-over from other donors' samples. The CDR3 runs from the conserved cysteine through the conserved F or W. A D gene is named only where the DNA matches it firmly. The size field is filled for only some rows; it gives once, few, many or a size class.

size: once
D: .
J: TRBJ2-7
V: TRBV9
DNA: TGTGCCAGCAGCGTAGCAGGGGGAGGCACCTACGAGCAGTACTTC
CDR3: CASSVAGGGTYEQYF

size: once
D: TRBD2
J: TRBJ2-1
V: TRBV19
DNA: TGTGCCAGTACCGTGTCAGCGGGAGGGCCACGCAATGAGCAGTTCTTC
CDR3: CASTVSAGGPRNEQFF

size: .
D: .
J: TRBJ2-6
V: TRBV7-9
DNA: TGTGCCAGCAGCCCCTGGACGGCACAGAGCTCTGGGGCCAACGTCCTGACTTTC
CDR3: CASSPWTAQSSGANVLTF

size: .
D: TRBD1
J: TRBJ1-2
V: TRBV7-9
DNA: TGTGCCAGCAGCCCGGGCCGGGACAGGGGGCGTCCGACCTTC
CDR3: CASSPGRDRGRPTF

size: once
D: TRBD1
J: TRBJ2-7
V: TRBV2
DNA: TGTGCCAGCAGGGGGACAGGGAAACCCTACGAGCAGTACTTC
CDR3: CASRGTGKPYEQYF

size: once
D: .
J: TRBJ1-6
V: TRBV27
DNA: TGTGCCAGCAGTTTATCAGCGGCTTCACCCCTCCACTTT
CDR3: CASSLSAASPLHF

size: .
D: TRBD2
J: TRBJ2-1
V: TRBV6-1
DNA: TGTGCCAGCAGTGAATCTTTGGGGCTAGCGGCCGACAATGAGCAGTTCTTC
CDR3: CASSESLGLAADNEQFF

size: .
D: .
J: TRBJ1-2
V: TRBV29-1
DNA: TGCAGCGTAAGGGCTAACTATGGCTACACCTTC
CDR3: CSVRANYGYTF

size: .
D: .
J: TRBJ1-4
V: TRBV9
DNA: TGTGCCAGCAGCCCCTGGGGGACTAATGAAAAACTGTTTTTT
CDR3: CASSPWGTNEKLFF

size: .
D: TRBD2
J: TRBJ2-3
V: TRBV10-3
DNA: TGTGCCATCAGTGGGGCGGGAGGATCCTCACTAAATACGCAGTATTTT
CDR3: CAISGAGGSSLNTQYF

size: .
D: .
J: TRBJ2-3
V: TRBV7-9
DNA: TGTGCCAGCAGCTACGGGATTTTCGCAGATACGCAGTATTTT
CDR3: CASSYGIFADTQYF

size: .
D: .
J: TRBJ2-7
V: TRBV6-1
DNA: TGTGCCAGCAGTGAATGGATCGGTACCTCCTACGAGCAGTACTTC
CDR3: CASSEWIGTSYEQYF

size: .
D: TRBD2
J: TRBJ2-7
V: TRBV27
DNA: TGTGCCAGCAGTTCCTCTAGCGGGGACGCCTTACCCTACGAGCAGTACTTC
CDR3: CASSSSSGDALPYEQYF

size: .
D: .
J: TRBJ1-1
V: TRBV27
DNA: TGTGCCAGCAGTCCCTCTGCAGGGGAACTGAACACTGAAGCTTTCTTT
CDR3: CASSPSAGELNTEAFF